The rows below give T cell receptor beta chains drawn from one sample of a study of response to subunit inactivated influenza vaccine. TCRdb reanalysed the RT-PCR reads using MiXCR and keeps one entry per CDR3 protein. The sample lists about 650,000 distinct CDR3 sequences, roughly 14% occurring once. The sequenced sample was PBMCs from blood, obtained 11 to 12 days after vaccination. These receptors originate from a man aged 50 or older who received an inactivated influenza vaccine. The CDR3 runs from the conserved cysteine through the conserved F or W. The order of the fields is J gene, V gene, D gene, clone size, CDR3 DNA, CDR3 protein. The D gene is left open where the match is weak. Only some rows state a clone size, as once, few, many or a class for expanded clones.

j_gene: TRBJ2-2; v_gene: TRBV6-2/TRBV6-3; d_gene: .; abundance: .; CDR3nt: TGTGCCAGCAGTTACCGGTCGGCAGGGAGAACCGGGGAGCTGTTTTTT; CDR3aa: CASSYRSAGRTGELFF
j_gene: TRBJ2-7; v_gene: TRBV15; d_gene: TRBD1; abundance: many; CDR3nt: TGTGCCACCAGCAGAGATCGGGGACAGGGGCGTATCTACGAGCAGTACTTC; CDR3aa: CATSRDRGQGRIYEQYF
j_gene: TRBJ2-5; v_gene: TRBV7-3; d_gene: .; abundance: .; CDR3nt: TGTGCCAGCAGCAGGAACAGGAGGGAGACCCAGTACTTC; CDR3aa: CASSRNRRETQYF
j_gene: TRBJ1-4; v_gene: TRBV4-3; d_gene: .; abundance: .; CDR3nt: TGCGCCAGCAGCCAGTATACAAGACAGATTAATGAAAAACTGTTTTTT; CDR3aa: CASSQYTRQINEKLFF
j_gene: TRBJ1-5; v_gene: TRBV7-8; d_gene: .; abundance: few; CDR3nt: TGTGCCAGCAGCTTCCTCGGGGGGGCAACACAGCCCCAGCATTTT; CDR3aa: CASSFLGGATQPQHF
j_gene: TRBJ1-1; v_gene: TRBV29-1; d_gene: TRBD1; abundance: many; CDR3nt: TGCAGCGGGACAGGGTCGAACACTGAAGCTTTCTTT; CDR3aa: CSGTGSNTEAFF
j_gene: TRBJ2-1; v_gene: TRBV19; d_gene: .; abundance: .; CDR3nt: TGTGCCAGTAGCATACCCGGGACATACAATGAGCAGTTCTTC; CDR3aa: CASSIPGTYNEQFF
j_gene: TRBJ1-1; v_gene: TRBV6-1; d_gene: .; abundance: few; CDR3nt: TGTGCCAGCAGCGCTCGGGGGGTTCGGACTGAAGCTTTCTTT; CDR3aa: CASSARGVRTEAFF
j_gene: TRBJ2-3; v_gene: TRBV3-1; d_gene: .; abundance: few; CDR3nt: TGTGCCAGCAGCCAAGGCCCCCCAGATACGCAGTATTTT; CDR3aa: CASSQGPPDTQYF
j_gene: TRBJ1-6; v_gene: TRBV20-1; d_gene: .; abundance: few; CDR3nt: TGCAGTGCTAGGGGCAATAAGTCACCCCTCCACTTT; CDR3aa: CSARGNKSPLHF
j_gene: TRBJ2-3; v_gene: TRBV24-1; d_gene: .; abundance: few; CDR3nt: TGTGCCACCAGTGACCAGGGAGCTAGTCGGGATACGCAGTATTTT; CDR3aa: CATSDQGASRDTQYF
j_gene: TRBJ2-1; v_gene: TRBV30; d_gene: .; abundance: .; CDR3nt: TGTGCCTGGAGTGTACCCCCGGGCGGGGAGTTCTTC; CDR3aa: CAWSVPPGGEFF
j_gene: TRBJ2-1; v_gene: TRBV11-1; d_gene: TRBD2; abundance: few; CDR3nt: TGTGCCAGCAGGGACGGACCAGGGACGGAAACGGGGGGGCTTTACAATGAGCAGTTCTTC; CDR3aa: CASRDGPGTETGGLYNEQFF
j_gene: TRBJ1-1; v_gene: TRBV4-3; d_gene: .; abundance: few; CDR3nt: TGCGCCAGCAGCCAAGGGCGCACCCTCACAGAAGCTTTCTTT; CDR3aa: CASSQGRTLTEAFF
j_gene: TRBJ2-6; v_gene: TRBV12-3/TRBV12-4; d_gene: TRBD2; abundance: few; CDR3nt: TGTGCCAGCAGAGCAGGGAGGGGCTCTGGGGCCAACGTCCTGACTTTC; CDR3aa: CASRAGRGSGANVLTF
j_gene: TRBJ2-2; v_gene: TRBV4-1; d_gene: TRBD1; abundance: few; CDR3nt: TGCGCCAGCAGCCTCCGGGGCCAGGGGGCTATCGGGGAGCTGTTTTTT; CDR3aa: CASSLRGQGAIGELFF
j_gene: TRBJ2-3; v_gene: TRBV20-1; d_gene: .; abundance: many; CDR3nt: TGCAGTGCCAGCAGGGATACGCAGTATTTT; CDR3aa: CSASRDTQYF
j_gene: TRBJ2-5; v_gene: TRBV12-5; d_gene: TRBD2; abundance: .; CDR3nt: TGTGCTAGTGGTTTGGGGGGACTAAGAGAGACCCAGTACTTC; CDR3aa: CASGLGGLRETQYF
j_gene: TRBJ2-2; v_gene: TRBV5-1; d_gene: TRBD2; abundance: few; CDR3nt: TGCGCCAGCAGCTCCGGACTAGCGGGAGGTGGGAACACCGGGGAGCTGTTTTTT; CDR3aa: CASSSGLAGGGNTGELFF
j_gene: TRBJ2-7; v_gene: TRBV10-3; d_gene: TRBD1; abundance: .; CDR3nt: TGTGCCATCAGTGAACGGACAGGTTCCTACGAGCAGTACTTC; CDR3aa: CAISERTGSYEQYF
j_gene: TRBJ2-1; v_gene: TRBV4-3; d_gene: TRBD2; abundance: few; CDR3nt: TGCGCCAGCAGCCAAGATGGAACGGGACTAGCGGGAGTGGATGAGCAGTTCTTC; CDR3aa: CASSQDGTGLAGVDEQFF
j_gene: TRBJ1-2; v_gene: TRBV12-3/TRBV12-4; d_gene: TRBD1; abundance: many; CDR3nt: TGTGCCAGCAGTTCCGGGACAGGGGGCTGGGGCTACACCTTC; CDR3aa: CASSSGTGGWGYTF
j_gene: TRBJ2-3; v_gene: TRBV14; d_gene: .; abundance: .; CDR3nt: TGTGCCAGCAGCCATGGGCGAGATACGCAGTATTTT; CDR3aa: CASSHGRDTQYF
j_gene: TRBJ2-1; v_gene: TRBV6-5; d_gene: .; abundance: .; CDR3nt: TGTGCCAGCTCCCACGCCCCCGGTGAGCAGTTCTTC; CDR3aa: CASSHAPGEQFF
j_gene: TRBJ2-7; v_gene: TRBV9; d_gene: .; abundance: .; CDR3nt: TGTGCCAGCAGCGTTCTTCCGGTGGCAGCCTCTTACGAGCAGTACTTC; CDR3aa: CASSVLPVAASYEQYF
j_gene: TRBJ2-1; v_gene: TRBV14; d_gene: .; abundance: few; CDR3nt: TGTGCCAGCAGCCAGTTAAGCGGGTTGGGATGGAATGAGCAGTTCTTC; CDR3aa: CASSQLSGLGWNEQFF
j_gene: TRBJ2-3; v_gene: TRBV4-3; d_gene: .; abundance: .; CDR3nt: TGCGCCAGCAGCCAGAACAAGGACAGATCGGGCCTGGATACGCAGTATTTT; CDR3aa: CASSQNKDRSGLDTQYF
j_gene: TRBJ1-1; v_gene: TRBV24-1; d_gene: .; abundance: many; CDR3nt: TGTGCCACCAGTGGGACGGGAGGGAACACTGAAGCTTTCTTT; CDR3aa: CATSGTGGNTEAFF
j_gene: TRBJ2-1; v_gene: TRBV7-3; d_gene: TRBD2; abundance: .; CDR3nt: TGTGCCAGCAGCTTAAGAGCAATAGGACTAGCGGGAGTTGAGACGACTTCCTACAATGAGCAGTTCTTC; CDR3aa: CASSLRAIGLAGVETTSYNEQFF
j_gene: TRBJ2-7; v_gene: TRBV6-1; d_gene: .; abundance: .; CDR3nt: TGTGCCAGCAGTACCGTAATCTCACGGGTCGAGCAGTACTTC; CDR3aa: CASSTVISRVEQYF
j_gene: TRBJ1-4; v_gene: TRBV6-1; d_gene: .; abundance: .; CDR3nt: TGTGCCAGTGCGGCAGGGCTTTTTGAAAAACTGTTTTTT; CDR3aa: CASAAGLFEKLFF
j_gene: TRBJ2-1; v_gene: TRBV7-8; d_gene: .; abundance: .; CDR3nt: TGTGCCAGCAGCTTTCAAAACTCCTACAATGAGCAGTTCTTC; CDR3aa: CASSFQNSYNEQFF
j_gene: TRBJ2-1; v_gene: TRBV10-3; d_gene: .; abundance: .; CDR3nt: TGTGCCATCAGTGAGTCGGGGAGTCACAATGAGCAGTTCTTC; CDR3aa: CAISESGSHNEQFF
j_gene: TRBJ2-1; v_gene: TRBV11-2; d_gene: .; abundance: .; CDR3nt: TGTGCCAGCAGCTTACTGGGGGGACTGGGGAATGAGCAGTTCTTC; CDR3aa: CASSLLGGLGNEQFF
j_gene: TRBJ2-3; v_gene: TRBV7-3; d_gene: TRBD2; abundance: few; CDR3nt: TGTGCCAGCAGCTCATCTAGCGGGAGCCAAGATACGCAGTATTTT; CDR3aa: CASSSSSGSQDTQYF